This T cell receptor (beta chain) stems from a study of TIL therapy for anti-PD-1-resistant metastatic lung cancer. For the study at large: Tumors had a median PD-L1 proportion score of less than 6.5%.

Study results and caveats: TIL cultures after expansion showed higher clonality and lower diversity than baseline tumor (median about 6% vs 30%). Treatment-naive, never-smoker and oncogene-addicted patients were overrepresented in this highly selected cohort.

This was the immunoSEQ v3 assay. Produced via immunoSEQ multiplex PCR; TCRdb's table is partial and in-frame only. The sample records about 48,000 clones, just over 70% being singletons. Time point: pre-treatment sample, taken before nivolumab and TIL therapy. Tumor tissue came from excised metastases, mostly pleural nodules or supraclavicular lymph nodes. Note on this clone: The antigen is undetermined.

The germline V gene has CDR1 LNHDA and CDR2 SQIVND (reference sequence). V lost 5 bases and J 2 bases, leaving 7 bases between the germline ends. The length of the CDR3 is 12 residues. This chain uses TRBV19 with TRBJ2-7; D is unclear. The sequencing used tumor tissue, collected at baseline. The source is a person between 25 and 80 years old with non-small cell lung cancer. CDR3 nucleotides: TGTGCCAGTAGTTCACAAGCCTACGAGCAGTACTTC. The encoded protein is CASSSQAYEQYF.